This is a list of T cell receptor beta chains from one sample in a study of regulatory T cells in long-lasting Graves disease. TCRdb itself ran the multiplex PCR reads through MiXCR, one entry per CDR3 protein. The sample contains 400,000 or so distinct CDR3 sequences, about 20% of which appear only once. Source: peripheral blood mononuclear cells (PBMCs), taken when the disease was refractory, from a patient treated with antithyroid drugs. These receptors came from a female donor with Graves disease. Both conserved end residues are part of each CDR3. Clone size, where shown, is once, few, many, or a class for clones that have expanded.

V gene: TRBV2
clone size: many
J gene: TRBJ2-5
CDR3 protein: CASSDARPQETQYF

V gene: TRBV5-1
clone size: few
J gene: TRBJ2-7
CDR3 protein: CASSSQGQQYF

V gene: TRBV5-5
clone size: many
J gene: TRBJ1-2
CDR3 protein: CASSFPDNYGYTF

V gene: TRBV7-9
clone size: -
J gene: TRBJ2-2
CDR3 protein: CAIYDHSSWSTGELFF

V gene: TRBV6-5
clone size: many
J gene: TRBJ1-1
CDR3 protein: CASSYVRGLNTEAFF

V gene: TRBV11-2
clone size: -
J gene: TRBJ1-5
CDR3 protein: CASSPGPGNQPQHF

V gene: TRBV25-1
clone size: few
J gene: TRBJ2-7
CDR3 protein: CASSDGTLYEQYF

V gene: TRBV28
clone size: many
J gene: TRBJ2-5
CDR3 protein: CASTDPGGNQETQYF

V gene: TRBV6-5
clone size: few
J gene: TRBJ1-5
CDR3 protein: CASSYPYRGQGQNQPQHF

V gene: TRBV20-1
clone size: -
J gene: TRBJ2-5
CDR3 protein: CSAGLRGGETQYF

V gene: TRBV27
clone size: many
J gene: TRBJ1-2
CDR3 protein: CASSPNSGGGYTF

V gene: TRBV6-1
clone size: few
J gene: TRBJ2-2
CDR3 protein: CASSEGFDRLRELFF

V gene: TRBV12-3/TRBV12-4
clone size: many
J gene: TRBJ1-1
CDR3 protein: CASSSSFYRRDGTEAFF

V gene: TRBV5-4
clone size: -
J gene: TRBJ1-4
CDR3 protein: CASSAGQKQEKLFF

V gene: TRBV12-3/TRBV12-4
clone size: few
J gene: TRBJ2-5
CDR3 protein: CASSRDRGQTQETQYF

V gene: TRBV6-2/TRBV6-3
clone size: -
J gene: TRBJ1-5
CDR3 protein: CASSYPYQPQHF

V gene: TRBV2
clone size: many
J gene: TRBJ1-1
CDR3 protein: CASSAGALNTEAFF

V gene: TRBV29-1
clone size: few
J gene: TRBJ1-1
CDR3 protein: CSVVRGGNTEAFF

V gene: TRBV5-1
clone size: few
J gene: TRBJ2-4
CDR3 protein: CASSRTTGANIQYF

V gene: TRBV5-1
clone size: -
J gene: TRBJ2-1
CDR3 protein: CASSLEGFEQFF

V gene: TRBV7-9
clone size: -
J gene: TRBJ2-7
CDR3 protein: CASSSSPNPRGEQYF

V gene: TRBV28
clone size: many
J gene: TRBJ2-7
CDR3 protein: CASSLTTTYEQYF

V gene: TRBV2
clone size: many
J gene: TRBJ2-7
CDR3 protein: CASSVPSGRIEQYF

V gene: TRBV29-1
clone size: -
J gene: TRBJ2-5
CDR3 protein: CSVEGATVPWLAGGPKGNQETQYF

V gene: TRBV3-1
clone size: -
J gene: TRBJ2-3
CDR3 protein: CASSQVRDGYTDTQYF

V gene: TRBV5-5
clone size: few
J gene: TRBJ2-5
CDR3 protein: CASSFGQGTFETQYF

V gene: TRBV28
clone size: many
J gene: TRBJ2-7
CDR3 protein: CASSWGTWPGVSYEQYF

V gene: TRBV7-8
clone size: -
J gene: TRBJ1-2
CDR3 protein: CASSSQDRGGGYTF

V gene: TRBV7-2
clone size: many
J gene: TRBJ2-7
CDR3 protein: CASSLGRGVNYEQYF

V gene: TRBV7-6
clone size: few
J gene: TRBJ1-6
CDR3 protein: CASSPGDRMNSPLHF

V gene: TRBV5-1
clone size: -
J gene: TRBJ1-2
CDR3 protein: CASSSEPGNYGYTF

V gene: TRBV6-5
clone size: many
J gene: TRBJ2-7
CDR3 protein: CASSYGTATYEQYF

V gene: TRBV15
clone size: many
J gene: TRBJ2-5
CDR3 protein: CATSRDWPSGRETQYF

V gene: TRBV20-1
clone size: -
J gene: TRBJ2-7
CDR3 protein: CSARVHGLGPYEQYF

V gene: TRBV7-8
clone size: -
J gene: TRBJ2-2
CDR3 protein: CASSPTSTANTGELFF

V gene: TRBV29-1
clone size: -
J gene: TRBJ1-2
CDR3 protein: CSGWTGSSYGYTF

V gene: TRBV29-1
clone size: few
J gene: TRBJ2-5
CDR3 protein: CSVEAGYQETQYF

V gene: TRBV5-1
clone size: -
J gene: TRBJ1-2
CDR3 protein: CASSPPLGRDGYTF

V gene: TRBV30
clone size: few
J gene: TRBJ2-2
CDR3 protein: CAWSASYTGELFF

V gene: TRBV2
clone size: many
J gene: TRBJ1-5
CDR3 protein: CASRRSDGGGNQPQHF

V gene: TRBV7-8
clone size: -
J gene: TRBJ2-7
CDR3 protein: CASSSDYVIYEQYF

V gene: TRBV28
clone size: -
J gene: TRBJ2-7
CDR3 protein: CASGFWGGASGTLYEQYF

V gene: TRBV29-1
clone size: few
J gene: TRBJ2-1
CDR3 protein: CSVEGSNEQFF

V gene: TRBV15
clone size: few
J gene: TRBJ2-7
CDR3 protein: CATSPPGTRSSYEQYF

V gene: TRBV7-9
clone size: few
J gene: TRBJ2-7
CDR3 protein: CASSLSRQGNEQYF

V gene: TRBV4-1
clone size: -
J gene: TRBJ1-4
CDR3 protein: CASSLIGFSNEKLFF

V gene: TRBV25-1
clone size: few
J gene: TRBJ1-2
CDR3 protein: CASKQGAGGYTF